These 10 T cell receptor beta chains came from one sample sequenced in a study of blood T cell repertoires in COVID-19 (TCRdb year 2020). Libraries were made using the immunoSEQ multiplex PCR assay. The source is immuneACCESS, and TCRdb retained only in-frame sequences with V and J called. Part of the clones is not carried over; for the studies checked, unresolved V genes explain less than half of this, and the remainder is unexplained. This sample gives some 220,000 clones in total; about 86% of them show up just once. The ten largest account for about 3% of the sample. The sequenced sample was peripheral blood. These receptor sequences come from a woman aged 25 to 39 who had recovered from COVID-19.

The chain is built from TRBV28 and TRBJ1-3, with a weak D call TRBD1 (6 bases). The CDR3 has 16 residues. Per germline, CDR1 MDHEN and CDR2 SYDVKM. V lost 5 bases and J 4 bases, leaving 18 bases between the germline ends. The CDR3 DNA reads as TGTGCCAGCAGTCCCCGGGGGGGCGCGGTGGGAAACACCATATATTTT. It translates to CASSPRGGAVGNTIYF. The whole variable domain, filled in from reference TRBV28 and TRBJ1-3, reads DVKVTQSSRYLVKRTGEKVFLECVQDMDHENMFWYRQDPGLGLRLIYFSYDVKMKEKGDIPEGYSVSREKKERFSLILESASTNQTSMYLCASSPRGGAVGNTIYFGEGSWLTVV.

This chain uses TRBV18 with TRBJ1-2; tentative D call: TRBD1 (5 bases). The germline V gene encodes CDR1 KGHSH and CDR2 LQKENI. The V end lost 4 bases, the J end lost 2 bases, and 11 bases lay between the germline ends. There are 14 residues in the CDR3. This chain's CDR3 is CASSRGGANYGYTF. Here the CDR3 DNA reads TGTGCCAGCTCACGAGGAGGGGCGAACTATGGCTACACCTTC.

V and J are TRBV20-1 and TRBJ2-5; D possibly corresponds to TRBD1 (6 bases). CDR1 is DFQATT, CDR2 SNEGSKA, per germline (reference sequence). Trimming removed 7 bases at V and 4 bases at J, with 10 bases between. There are 11 residues in the CDR3. The CDR3 coding sequence is TGCAGTGGGGTCAGGGGAGAGACCCAGTACTTC. This encodes CSGVRGETQYF.

The chain combines TRBV5-4 with TRBJ1-2, with 9 bases identical to TRBD1. The CDR3 extends over 16 amino acids. With 3 bases clipped from V and 1 base from J, the junction kept 7 bases outside the gene matches. Per germline, CDR1 SGHNT and CDR2 YYREEE (reference sequence). The CDR3 coding sequence is TGTGCCAGCAGCTCCCGGACAGGGGAAGGTAACTATGGCTACACCTTC. Its protein is CASSSRTGEGNYGYTF.

The sample holds a few counts of this clone. V is TRBV3-1 (or the pseudogene TRBV3-2) and J is TRBJ2-4, with TRBD1 matching over 8 bases. Trimming cost V 4 bases and J 7 bases; bases outside gene matches: 15. The CDR3 is made up of 17 amino acids. The germline V gene has CDR1 LGHDT and CDR2 YNNKEL (reference sequence). The CDR3 loop reads CASSPHSTGALENIQYF. CDR3 nucleotide sequence: TGTGCCAGCAGCCCCCATTCGACAGGGGCGTTGGAGAACATTCAGTACTTC.

This clone appeared a few times. The V call is TRBV28, the J call TRBJ2-2, with TRBD2 as a possible D gene (6 bases). The CDR3 is made up of 14 amino acids. Germline V gene data show CDR1 as MDHEN and CDR2 as SYDVKM. Trimming stripped 5 bases from V and 5 bases from J, with 12 bases between. In nucleotides, the CDR3 is TGTGCCAGCAGTACTCGACTAGGAACCGGGGAGCTGTTTTTT. It specifies CASSTRLGTGELFF.

The chain uses TRBV5-1 and TRBJ2-2; 13 positions agree with TRBD2. Germline loops: CDR1 SGHRS, CDR2 YFSETQ. V trimming: 4 bases; J trimming: 3 bases; junction bases outside the gene matches: 15. The CDR3 runs 20 residues. CDR3 DNA: TGCGCCAGCAGCCTAAAACCGGGACTAGCGGGGTCCGGTGACACCGGGGAGCTGTTTTTT. It translates to CASSLKPGLAGSGDTGELFF.

This chain uses TRBV11-2 with TRBJ1-5; 8 bases map to TRBD1. CDR1 and CDR2 (germline): SGHAT, FQNNGV. The CDR3 is made up of 15 amino acids. The ends lost 5 bases at V and 6 bases at J; junction bases unmatched: 9. The CDR3 nucleotides read TGTGCCAGCAGCCCTGGACAGGGTTATAGTCAGCCCCAGCATTTT. Translating it yields CASSPGQGYSQPQHF.

The genes are TRBV9 and TRBJ2-5; a possible D gene is TRBD2 (6 bases). The length of the CDR3 is 16 residues. Trimming took off 4 bases at V and 1 base at J, with 17 bases between the two ends. Germline V CDR1 and CDR2: SGDLS, YYNGEE. This CDR3 is CASSRSPGSFQETQYF. The CDR3 DNA sequence: TGTGCCAGCAGCCGTTCCCCCGGGAGTTTCCAAGAGACCCAGTACTTC.

The rearrangement uses TRBV11-2 and TRBJ1-4, with 9 bases that match TRBD1. V lost 6 bases to trimming and J lost 6 bases; unmatched junction nucleotides: 5. The germline CDR1 and CDR2 sequences are SGHAT and FQNNGV. CDR3 size: 14 residues. The DNA for the CDR3 is TGTGCCAGCAGAGAACAGGGGGCTTATGAAAAACTGTTTTTT. It yields the protein CASREQGAYEKLFF.